The clone carrying this T cell receptor (beta chain) was observed a handful of times. Its matching antigen is unknown. Its ends do not fully match the called genes, so a read error is possible. Time point specified: week 11, during vaccination. Mutant IDH1 20-mer peptide, at 300 ug, made up each vaccine dose, with topical imiquimod. This record comes from a study of a mutant IDH1 vaccine in newly diagnosed glioma. Repertoires were generated with immunoSEQ multiplex PCR, while TCRdb's copy carries only in-frame clones and drops some. Among about 36,000 clones listed, about 80% were seen once. Germline values: CDR1 SNHLY, CDR2 FYNNEI. CDR3 length: 12 residues.

The chain employs TRBV2 and TRBJ2-7; D ambiguous. The sequence was collected from a woman in her 30s with glioma. Some clones in this sample may be carry-over from other donors' samples. The source material was peripheral blood mononuclear cells (PBMCs), sampled from a glioma patient whose treatment included an IDH1 peptide vaccine. The CDR3 nucleotides read TGTGCCAGCAGTGAAGGAGGTGGAATGACAACTTTC. This encodes CASSEGGGMTTF.